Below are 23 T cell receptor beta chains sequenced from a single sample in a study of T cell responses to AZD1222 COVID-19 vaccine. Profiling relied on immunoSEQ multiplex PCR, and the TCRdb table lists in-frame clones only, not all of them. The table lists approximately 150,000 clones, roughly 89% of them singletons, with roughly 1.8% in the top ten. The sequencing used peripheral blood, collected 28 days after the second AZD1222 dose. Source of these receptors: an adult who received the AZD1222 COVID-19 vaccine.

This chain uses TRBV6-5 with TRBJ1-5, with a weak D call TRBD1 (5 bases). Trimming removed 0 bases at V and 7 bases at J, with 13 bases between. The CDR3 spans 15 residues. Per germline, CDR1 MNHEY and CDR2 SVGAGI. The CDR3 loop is CASSYSRQGSQPQHF. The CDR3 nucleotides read TGTGCCAGCAGTTACTCAAGGCAGGGCAGCCAGCCCCAGCATTTT.

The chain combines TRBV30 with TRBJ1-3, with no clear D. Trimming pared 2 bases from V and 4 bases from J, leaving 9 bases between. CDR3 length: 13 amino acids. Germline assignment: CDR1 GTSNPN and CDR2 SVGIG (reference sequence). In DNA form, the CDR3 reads TGTGCCTGGAGTTCGGGAGCGGGAAACACCATATATTTT. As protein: CAWSSGAGNTIYF.

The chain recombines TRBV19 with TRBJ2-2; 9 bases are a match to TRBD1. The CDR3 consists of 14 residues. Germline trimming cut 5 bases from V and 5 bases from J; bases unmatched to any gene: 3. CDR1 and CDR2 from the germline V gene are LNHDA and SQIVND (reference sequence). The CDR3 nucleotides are TGTGCCAGTAGTGCGGGACAGGGAACCGGGGAGCTGTTTTTT. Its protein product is CASSAGQGTGELFF.

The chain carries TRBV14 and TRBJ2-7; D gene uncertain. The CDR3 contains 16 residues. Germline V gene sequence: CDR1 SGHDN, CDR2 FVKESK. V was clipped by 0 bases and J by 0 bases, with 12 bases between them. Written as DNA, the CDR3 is TGTGCCAGCAGCCAAGATGGTGGAGTTTCCTCCTACGAGCAGTACTTC. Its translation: CASSQDGGVSSYEQYF.

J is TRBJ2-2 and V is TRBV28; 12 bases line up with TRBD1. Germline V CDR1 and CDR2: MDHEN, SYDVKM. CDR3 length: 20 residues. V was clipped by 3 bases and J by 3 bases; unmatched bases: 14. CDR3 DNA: TGTGCCAGCAGTTTTTTACAGGGGACAGGGGGCCGAGTAGACACCGGGGAGCTGTTTTTT. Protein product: CASSFLQGTGGRVDTGELFF.

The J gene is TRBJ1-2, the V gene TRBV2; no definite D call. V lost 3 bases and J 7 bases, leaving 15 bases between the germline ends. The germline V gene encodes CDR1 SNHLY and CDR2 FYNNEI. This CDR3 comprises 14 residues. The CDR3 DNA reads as TGTGCCAGCAGTGACACGACAACACAAAGTGGCTACACCTTC. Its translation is CASSDTTTQSGYTF.

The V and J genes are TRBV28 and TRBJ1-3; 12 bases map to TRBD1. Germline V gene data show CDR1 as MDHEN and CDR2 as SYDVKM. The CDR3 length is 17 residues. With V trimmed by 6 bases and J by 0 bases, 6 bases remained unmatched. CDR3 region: CASRPGTGGSSGNTIYF. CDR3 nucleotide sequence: TGTGCCAGCAGGCCCGGGACAGGGGGCTCCTCTGGAAACACCATATATTTT.

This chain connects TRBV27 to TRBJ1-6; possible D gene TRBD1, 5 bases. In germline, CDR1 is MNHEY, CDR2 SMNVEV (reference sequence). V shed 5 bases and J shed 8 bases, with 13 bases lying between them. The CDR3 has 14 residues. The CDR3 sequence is CASSPGTAYSPLHF. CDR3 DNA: TGTGCCAGCAGTCCCGGGACGGCGTATTCACCCCTCCACTTT.

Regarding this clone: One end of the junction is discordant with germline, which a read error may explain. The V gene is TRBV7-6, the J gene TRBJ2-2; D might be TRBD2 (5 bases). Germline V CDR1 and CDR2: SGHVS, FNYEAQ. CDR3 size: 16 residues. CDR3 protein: CASTLTRAGNTGELFF. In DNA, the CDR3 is TGTGCCAGCACCTTAACTAGAGCAGGGAACACCGGGGAGCTGTTTTTT.

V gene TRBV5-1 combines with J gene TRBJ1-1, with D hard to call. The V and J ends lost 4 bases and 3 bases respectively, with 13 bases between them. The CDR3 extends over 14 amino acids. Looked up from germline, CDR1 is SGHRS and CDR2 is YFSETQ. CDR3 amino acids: CASSPGGADTEAFF. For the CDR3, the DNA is TGCGCCAGCAGCCCCGGAGGCGCGGACACTGAAGCTTTCTTT.

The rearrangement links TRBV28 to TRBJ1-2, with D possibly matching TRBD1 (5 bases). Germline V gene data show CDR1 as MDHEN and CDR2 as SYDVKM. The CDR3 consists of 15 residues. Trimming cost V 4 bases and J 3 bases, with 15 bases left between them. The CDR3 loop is CASSSTSGRYYGYTF. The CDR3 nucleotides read TGTGCCAGCAGTTCGACCTCGGGACGGTACTATGGCTACACCTTC.

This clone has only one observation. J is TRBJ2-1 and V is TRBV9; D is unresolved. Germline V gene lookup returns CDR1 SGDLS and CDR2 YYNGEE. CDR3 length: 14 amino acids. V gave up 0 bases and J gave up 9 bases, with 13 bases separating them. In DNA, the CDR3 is TGTGCCAGCAGCGTAGTGGCGCCAGCGCTTGAGCAGTTCTTC. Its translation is CASSVVAPALEQFF.

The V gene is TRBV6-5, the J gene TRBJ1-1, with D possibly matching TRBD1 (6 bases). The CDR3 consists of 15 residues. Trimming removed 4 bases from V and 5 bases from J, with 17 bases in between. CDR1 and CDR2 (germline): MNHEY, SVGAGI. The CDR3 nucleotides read TGTGCCAGCAGTTCCCAGGGGAGGAGGATGACTGAAGCTTTCTTT. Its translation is CASSSQGRRMTEAFF.

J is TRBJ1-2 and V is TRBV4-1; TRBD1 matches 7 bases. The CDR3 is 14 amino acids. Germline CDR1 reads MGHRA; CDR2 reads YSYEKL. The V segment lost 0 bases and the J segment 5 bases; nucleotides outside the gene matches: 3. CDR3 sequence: CASSQDGQVYGYTF. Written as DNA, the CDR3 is TGCGCCAGCAGCCAAGATGGACAGGTGTATGGCTACACCTTC.

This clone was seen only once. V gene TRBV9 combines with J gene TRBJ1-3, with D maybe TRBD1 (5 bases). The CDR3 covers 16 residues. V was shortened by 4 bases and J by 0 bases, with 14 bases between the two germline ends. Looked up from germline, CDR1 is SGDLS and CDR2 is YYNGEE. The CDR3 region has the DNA TGTGCCAGCAGCTCCTACATAGACAGCTCTGGAAACACCATATATTTT. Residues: CASSSYIDSSGNTIYF.

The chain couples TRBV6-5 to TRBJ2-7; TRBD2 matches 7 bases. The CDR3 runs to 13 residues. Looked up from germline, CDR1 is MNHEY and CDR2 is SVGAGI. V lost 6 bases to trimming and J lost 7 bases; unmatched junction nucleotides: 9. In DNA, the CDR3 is TGTGCCAGCAGCCCGGGGGGATCCATGGAGCAGTACTTC. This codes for CASSPGGSMEQYF.

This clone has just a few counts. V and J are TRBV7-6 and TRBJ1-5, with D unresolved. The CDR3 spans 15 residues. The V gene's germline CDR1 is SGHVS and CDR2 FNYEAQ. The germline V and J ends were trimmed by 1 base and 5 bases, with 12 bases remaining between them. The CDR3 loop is CASSLEEGWHQPQHF. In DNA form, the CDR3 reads TGTGCCAGCAGCTTAGAAGAAGGGTGGCATCAGCCCCAGCATTTT.

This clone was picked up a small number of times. CDR3 nucleotide sequence: TGTGCCAGTGGAGGGGTAGGGGCTAATGAAAAACTGTTTTTT. Its translation: CASGGVGANEKLFF. The rearrangement joins TRBV19 to TRBJ1-4; D possibly corresponds to TRBD1 (5 bases). The germline V gene encodes CDR1 LNHDA and CDR2 SQIVND (reference sequence). The V and J ends lost 8 bases and 3 bases respectively, with 13 bases between them. The CDR3 has 14 residues.

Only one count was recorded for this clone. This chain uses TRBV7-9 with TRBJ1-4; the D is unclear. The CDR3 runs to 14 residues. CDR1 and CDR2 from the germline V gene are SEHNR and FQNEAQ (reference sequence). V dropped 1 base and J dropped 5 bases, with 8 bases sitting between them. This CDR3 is CASSLGTENEKLFF. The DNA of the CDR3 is TGTGCCAGCAGCTTAGGAACAGAGAATGAAAAACTGTTTTTT.

CDR3 sequence reads: CASSPLQGVNTEAFF. For the CDR3, the DNA is TGTGCCAGCAGCCCTTTACAGGGGGTGAACACTGAAGCTTTCTTT. The rearrangement joins TRBV5-4 to TRBJ1-1; the match to TRBD1 covers 8 bases. V shed 4 bases, J shed 0 bases, and the junction held 5 bases outside the gene matches. Per germline, CDR1 SGHNT and CDR2 YYREEE (reference sequence). This CDR3 contains 15 residues.

As DNA, the CDR3 is TGTGCCTGGAGTGTAGTTGGGACCGAAGCTTTCTTT. Translated, it gives CAWSVVGTEAFF. The V and J genes are TRBV30 and TRBJ1-1, with a possible D match to TRBD1 (5 bases). Per the germline V gene, CDR1 is GTSNPN and CDR2 is SVGIG (reference sequence). This CDR3 is built from 12 residues. The V end was cut by 0 bases, the J end by 8 bases, with 10 bases between.

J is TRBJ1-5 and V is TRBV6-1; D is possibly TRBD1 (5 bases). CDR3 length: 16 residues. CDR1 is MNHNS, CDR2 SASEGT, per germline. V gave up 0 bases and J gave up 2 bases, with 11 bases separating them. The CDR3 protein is CASSEAGGGGNQPQHF. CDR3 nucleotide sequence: TGTGCCAGCAGTGAAGCTGGCGGGGGAGGCAATCAGCCCCAGCATTTT.

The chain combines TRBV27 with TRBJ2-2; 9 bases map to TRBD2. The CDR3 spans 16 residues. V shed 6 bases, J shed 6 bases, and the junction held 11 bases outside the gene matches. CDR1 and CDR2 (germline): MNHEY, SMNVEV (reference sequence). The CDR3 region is CASRPGIAGAAGELFF. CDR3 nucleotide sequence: TGTGCCAGCAGGCCCGGCATAGCGGGAGCTGCCGGGGAGCTGTTTTTT.